These 2 T cell receptor beta chains were sequenced from one sample in a study of cytomegalovirus exposure and HLA in healthy donors. PCR amplification relied on 60 Vbeta primers (plus 13 Jbeta primers). Generated by immunoSEQ multiplex PCR, the TCRdb table keeps only in-frame clones and is missing some. Of a few hundred thousand clones detected, 65% to 80% appear once; the ten largest clones hold 0.22%. Material: PBMCs. The receptor set was obtained from a girl aged 2-15 years in good health and CMV-seronegative.

The chain joins TRBV5-1 to TRBJ1-2; TRBD1 agrees at 12 bases. Germline CDR1 is SGHRS and CDR2 is YFSETQ. The junction had 8 bases not matched to a gene; V was cut back by 2 bases and J by 6 bases. There are 16 residues in the CDR3. CDR3: CASSFTIRDRGHGYTF. CDR3 DNA sequence: TGCGCCAGCAGCTTCACCATCCGGGACAGGGGGCATGGCTACACCTTC.

The V call is TRBV4-2, the J call TRBJ2-3; 12 nucleotides agree with TRBD2. The germline V gene has CDR1 LGHNA and CDR2 YNFKEQ. V dropped 3 bases and J dropped 0; count of bases not matched to a gene: 1. This CDR3 spans 16 amino acids. CDR3 DNA sequence: TGTGCCAGCAGCCAGGGGACTAGCGGGAGCACAGATACGCAGTATTTT. Translated, it gives CASSQGTSGSTDTQYF.